These T cell receptor beta chains were read from a single sample in a study of cytomegalovirus exposure and HLA in healthy donors. Clones were sequenced by immunoSEQ multiplex PCR, and TCRdb holds only the in-frame ones, with some missing. The sample lists about 190,000 clones, around 82% occurring once. Sequencing used PBMCs. These receptors all stem from a boy between 10 and 17 years old in good health and CMV-seronegative. Each CDR3 is given with its conserved first and last residue. A D gene is named only where the DNA matches it firmly. The size of a clone is reported for some rows only, either as once, few or many, or as a class for expanded clones.

V: TRBV27
D: TRBD1
J: TRBJ1-4
size: -
CDR3: CASSHLLTTGAPWTGGEKLFF
DNA: TGTGCCAGCAGTCACCTTTTAACGACAGGGGCTCCTTGGACCGGGGGCGAAAAACTGTTTTTT

V: TRBV7-9
D: TRBD1
J: TRBJ1-4
size: -
CDR3: CASSSAGQYDEKLFF
DNA: TGTGCCAGCAGCTCAGCGGGACAGTATGATGAAAAACTGTTTTTT

V: TRBV2
D: -
J: TRBJ2-2
size: -
CDR3: CAMTRITGELFF
DNA: TGTGCCATGACAAGGATCACCGGGGAGCTGTTTTTT

V: TRBV4-3
D: TRBD2
J: TRBJ2-7
size: -
CDR3: CASSQDSGGNYEQYF
DNA: TGCGCCAGCAGCCAAGACAGCGGGGGGAACTACGAGCAGTACTTC

V: TRBV30
D: TRBD1
J: TRBJ2-7
size: -
CDR3: CAWSVGQGAYEQYF
DNA: TGTGCCTGGAGTGTGGGACAGGGGGCCTACGAGCAGTACTTC

V: TRBV7-9
D: TRBD1
J: TRBJ1-2
size: -
CDR3: CASSLAKGQIYGYTF
DNA: TGTGCCAGCAGCTTAGCGAAGGGACAGATCTATGGCTACACCTTC

V: TRBV4-1
D: -
J: TRBJ2-7
size: -
CDR3: CASSQVGQGGTYEQYF
DNA: TGCGCCAGCAGCCAAGTAGGGCAGGGAGGAACCTACGAGCAGTACTTC

V: TRBV28
D: -
J: TRBJ1-2
size: -
CDR3: CASSLTHRDGYTF
DNA: TGTGCCAGCAGCCTGACTCACAGGGATGGCTACACCTTC

V: TRBV6-6
D: TRBD2
J: TRBJ2-5
size: once
CDR3: CASSYFTGGPGETQYF
DNA: TGTGCCAGCAGTTACTTCACGGGGGGGCCGGGAGAGACCCAGTACTTC

V: TRBV9
D: -
J: TRBJ1-4
size: -
CDR3: CASSVGARELFF
DNA: TGTGCCAGCAGCGTAGGGGCCAGGGAACTGTTTTTT

V: TRBV6-1
D: -
J: TRBJ2-5
size: -
CDR3: CASSGIVQETQYF
DNA: TGTGCCAGCAGTGGTATAGTCCAAGAGACCCAGTACTTC

V: TRBV19
D: TRBD1
J: TRBJ2-2
size: -
CDR3: CASRIQGAGELFF
DNA: TGTGCCAGTAGGATACAGGGGGCCGGGGAGCTGTTTTTT

V: TRBV5-6
D: -
J: TRBJ1-1
size: -
CDR3: CASSFGGNTEAFF
DNA: TGTGCCAGCAGCTTCGGCGGGAACACTGAAGCTTTCTTT

V: TRBV5-4
D: -
J: TRBJ1-2
size: -
CDR3: CASSLDAGGDYGYTF
DNA: TGTGCCAGCAGCTTAGACGCGGGGGGTGACTATGGCTACACCTTC

V: TRBV30
D: -
J: TRBJ2-2
size: -
CDR3: CAWIQGFVGTGELFF
DNA: TGTGCCTGGATACAGGGCTTTGTGGGCACCGGGGAGCTGTTTTTT

V: TRBV6-1
D: -
J: TRBJ1-1
size: -
CDR3: CASSEALGGNTEAFF
DNA: TGTGCCAGCAGTGAAGCGTTAGGGGGGAACACTGAAGCTTTCTTT

V: TRBV29-1
D: TRBD2
J: TRBJ2-7
size: -
CDR3: CTPDPGLAGYEQYF
DNA: TGCACCCCTGACCCGGGACTAGCGGGATATGAGCAGTACTTC

V: TRBV15
D: TRBD2
J: TRBJ2-1
size: -
CDR3: CATFRTSGRTGRNEQFF
DNA: TGTGCCACCTTCCGCACTAGCGGGAGGACCGGGCGGAATGAGCAGTTCTTC

V: TRBV5-6
D: -
J: TRBJ2-1
size: once
CDR3: CASSLGEDNEQFF
DNA: TGTGCCAGCAGCTTGGGGGAGGACAATGAGCAGTTCTTC

V: TRBV7-2
D: -
J: TRBJ2-1
size: -
CDR3: CASSLAGSGNEQFF
DNA: TGTGCCAGCAGCTTAGCGGGGTCAGGGAATGAGCAGTTCTTC

V: TRBV30
D: -
J: TRBJ1-2
size: -
CDR3: CAWITASGYTF
DNA: TGTGCCTGGATAACCGCGAGTGGCTACACCTTC

V: TRBV29-1
D: TRBD2
J: TRBJ2-1
size: -
CDR3: CSVSFNSGRANEQFF
DNA: TGCAGCGTTTCTTTCAATAGCGGGAGGGCAAATGAGCAGTTCTTC

V: TRBV29-1
D: TRBD2
J: TRBJ2-7
size: -
CDR3: CSVEGASGDNEQYF
DNA: TGCAGCGTTGAAGGGGCTAGCGGGGACAACGAGCAGTACTTC

V: TRBV28
D: -
J: TRBJ1-2
size: -
CDR3: CASSLYQGNYGYTF
DNA: TGTGCCAGCAGTTTATACCAGGGTAACTATGGCTACACCTTC